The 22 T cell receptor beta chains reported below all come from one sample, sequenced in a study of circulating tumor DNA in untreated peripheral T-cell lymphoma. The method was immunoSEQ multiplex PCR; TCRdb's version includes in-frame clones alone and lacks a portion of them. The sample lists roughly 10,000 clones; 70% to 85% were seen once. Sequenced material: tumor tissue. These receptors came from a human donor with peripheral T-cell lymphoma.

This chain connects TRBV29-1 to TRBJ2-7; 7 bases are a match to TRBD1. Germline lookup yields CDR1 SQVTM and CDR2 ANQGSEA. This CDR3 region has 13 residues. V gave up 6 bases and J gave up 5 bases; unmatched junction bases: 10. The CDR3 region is CSVARQGANEQYF. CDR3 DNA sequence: TGCAGCGTAGCCCGACAGGGAGCCAACGAGCAGTACTTC.

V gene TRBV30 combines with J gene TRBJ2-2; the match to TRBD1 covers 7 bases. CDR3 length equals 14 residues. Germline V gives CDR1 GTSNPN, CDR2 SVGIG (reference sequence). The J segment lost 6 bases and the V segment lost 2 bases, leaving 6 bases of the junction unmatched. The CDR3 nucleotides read TGTGCCTGGAGTATGGGGCAGGGGGCCGGGGAGCTGTTTTTT. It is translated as CAWSMGQGAGELFF.

The DNA for the CDR3 is TGTGCCAGCATCAATATGAGACAAGTGAATGGCTACACCTTC. Protein sequence: CASINMRQVNGYTF. The rearrangement joins TRBV6-8 to TRBJ1-2; D unclear. The CDR3 has 14 residues. V lost 7 bases and J lost 6, with 18 bases in between. Germline V lookup: CDR1 MNHGY, CDR2 SAAAGT.

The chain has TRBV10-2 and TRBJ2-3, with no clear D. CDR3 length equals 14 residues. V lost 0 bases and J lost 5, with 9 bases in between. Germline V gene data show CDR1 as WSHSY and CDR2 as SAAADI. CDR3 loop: CASSESLRGDTQYF. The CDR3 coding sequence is TGCGCCAGCAGTGAGTCGTTACGTGGAGATACGCAGTATTTT.

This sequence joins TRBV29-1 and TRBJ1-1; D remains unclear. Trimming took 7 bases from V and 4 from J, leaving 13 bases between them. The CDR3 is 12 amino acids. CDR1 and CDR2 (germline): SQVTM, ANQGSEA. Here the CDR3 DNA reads TGCAGCGCCAAAAGGGAGGGCACTGAAGCTTTCTTT. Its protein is CSAKREGTEAFF.

The CDR3, as DNA: TGTGCCAGTGGGGGCCGGTCGACCCAGTACTTC. It translates to CASGGRSTQYF. V and J are TRBV19 and TRBJ2-5; perhaps TRBD1 as D (6 bases). The CDR3 loop spans 11 amino acids. Between the trimmed V and J ends, which lost 8 bases and 7 bases, there was a span of 11 bases. Germline CDR1 LNHDA, CDR2 SQIVND (reference sequence). The entire variable domain, with the rest obtained from reference TRBV19 and TRBJ2-5, is as follows: DGGITQSPKYLFRKEGQNVTLSCEQNLNHDAMYWYRQDPGQGLRLIYYSQIVNDFQKGDIAEGYSVSREKKESFPLTVTSAQKNPTAFYLCASGGRSTQYFGPGTRLLVL.

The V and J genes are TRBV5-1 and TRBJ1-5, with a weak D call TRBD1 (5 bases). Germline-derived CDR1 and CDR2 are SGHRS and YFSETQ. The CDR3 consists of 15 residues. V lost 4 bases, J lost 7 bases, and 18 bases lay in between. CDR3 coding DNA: TGCGCCAGCAGCCCAGACGGGGGGGGACGACAGCCCCAGCATTTT. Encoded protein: CASSPDGGGRQPQHF.

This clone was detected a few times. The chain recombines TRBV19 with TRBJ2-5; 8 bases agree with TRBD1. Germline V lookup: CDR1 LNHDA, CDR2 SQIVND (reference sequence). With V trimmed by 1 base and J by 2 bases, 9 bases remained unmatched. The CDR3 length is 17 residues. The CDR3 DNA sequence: TGTGCCAGTAGTATAGGTTTGGGTAACAGGGGGCAAGAGACCCAGTACTTC. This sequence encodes CASSIGLGNRGQETQYF. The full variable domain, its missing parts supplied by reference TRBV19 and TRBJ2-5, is DGGITQSPKYLFRKEGQNVTLSCEQNLNHDAMYWYRQDPGQGLRLIYYSQIVNDFQKGDIAEGYSVSREKKESFPLTVTSAQKNPTAFYLCASSIGLGNRGQETQYFGPGTRLLVL.

CDR3 bases: TGTGCCAGTAGTCTGGGCACTGAAGCTTTCTTT. Translated, it gives CASSLGTEAFF. V usage is TRBV19 and J usage is TRBJ1-1; D not resolved. The length of the CDR3 is 11 residues. CDR1 is LNHDA, CDR2 SQIVND, per germline (reference sequence). The V end lost 5 bases, the J end lost 4 bases, and 5 bases lay between the germline ends. The full variable domain, with the rest looked up from reference TRBV19 and TRBJ1-1, is DGGITQSPKYLFRKEGQNVTLSCEQNLNHDAMYWYRQDPGQGLRLIYYSQIVNDFQKGDIAEGYSVSREKKESFPLTVTSAQKNPTAFYLCASSLGTEAFFGQGTRLTVV.

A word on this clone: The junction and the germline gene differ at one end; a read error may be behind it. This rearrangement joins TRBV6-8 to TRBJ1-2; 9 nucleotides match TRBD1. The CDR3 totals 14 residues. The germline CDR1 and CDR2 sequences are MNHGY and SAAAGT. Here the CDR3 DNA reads TGTGCCATCAGTAGACAGGGGGCTAACTATGGCTACACCTTC. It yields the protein CAISRQGANYGYTF.

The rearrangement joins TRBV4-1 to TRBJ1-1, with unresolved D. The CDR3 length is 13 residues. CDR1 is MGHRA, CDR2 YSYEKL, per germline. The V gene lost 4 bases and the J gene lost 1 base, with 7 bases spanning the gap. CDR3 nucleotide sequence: TGCGCCAGCAGCCCCGAGGGGAACACTGAAGCTTTCTTT. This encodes CASSPEGNTEAFF.

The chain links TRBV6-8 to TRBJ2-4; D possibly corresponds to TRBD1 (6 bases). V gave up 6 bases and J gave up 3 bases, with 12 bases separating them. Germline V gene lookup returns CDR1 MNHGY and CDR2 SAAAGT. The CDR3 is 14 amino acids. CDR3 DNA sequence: TGTGCCAGCAGCTCAGGACAGATCAAAAACATTCAGTACTTC. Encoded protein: CASSSGQIKNIQYF.

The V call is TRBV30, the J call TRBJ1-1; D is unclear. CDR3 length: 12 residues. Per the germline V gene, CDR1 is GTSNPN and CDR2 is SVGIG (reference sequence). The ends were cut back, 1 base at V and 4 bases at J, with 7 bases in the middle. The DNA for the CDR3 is TGTGCCTGGAGTGATAGCTCCACTGAAGCTTTCTTT. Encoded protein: CAWSDSSTEAFF. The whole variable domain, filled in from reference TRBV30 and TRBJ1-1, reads SQTIHQWPATLVQPVGSPLSLECTVEGTSNPNLYWYRQAAGRGLQLLFYSVGIGQISSEVPQNLSASRPQDRQFILSSKKLLLSDSGFYLCAWSDSSTEAFFGQGTRLTVV.

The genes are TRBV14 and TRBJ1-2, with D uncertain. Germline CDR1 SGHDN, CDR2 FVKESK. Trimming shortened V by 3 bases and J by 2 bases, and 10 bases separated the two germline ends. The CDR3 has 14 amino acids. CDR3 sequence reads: CASSHRMSNYGYTF. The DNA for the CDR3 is TGTGCCAGCAGCCATCGGATGTCCAACTATGGCTACACCTTC.

In nucleotides, the CDR3 is TGTGCCAGCAGCTCGACAGGGAGAGGTTCCTACGAGCAGTACTTC. It is translated as CASSSTGRGSYEQYF. V usage is TRBV6-8 and J usage is TRBJ2-7; 7 nucleotides match TRBD1. Germline values: CDR1 MNHGY, CDR2 SAAAGT. This CDR3 is 15 amino acids long. The trim removed 6 bases at V and 1 base at J, leaving 9 bases unmatched.

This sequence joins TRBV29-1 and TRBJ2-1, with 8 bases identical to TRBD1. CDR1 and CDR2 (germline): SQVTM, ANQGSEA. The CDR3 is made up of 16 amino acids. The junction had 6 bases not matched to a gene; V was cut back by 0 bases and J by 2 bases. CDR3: CSVEDEDRVTYNEQFF. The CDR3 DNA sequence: TGCAGCGTTGAAGATGAGGACAGGGTGACCTACAATGAGCAGTTCTTC.

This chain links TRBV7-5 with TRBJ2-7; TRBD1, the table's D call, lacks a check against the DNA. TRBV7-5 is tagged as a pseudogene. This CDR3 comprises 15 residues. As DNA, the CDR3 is TGTGCCAGCAGCTTAACAGGGACAGGGGCGTACGAGCAGTACTTC. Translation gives CASSLTGTGAYEQYF.

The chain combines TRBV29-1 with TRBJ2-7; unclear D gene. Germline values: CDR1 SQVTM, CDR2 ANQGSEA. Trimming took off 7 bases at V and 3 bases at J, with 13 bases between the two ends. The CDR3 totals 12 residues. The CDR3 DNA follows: TGCAGCGCCGCACGACCGGGCTACGAGCAGTACTTC. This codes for CSAARPGYEQYF.

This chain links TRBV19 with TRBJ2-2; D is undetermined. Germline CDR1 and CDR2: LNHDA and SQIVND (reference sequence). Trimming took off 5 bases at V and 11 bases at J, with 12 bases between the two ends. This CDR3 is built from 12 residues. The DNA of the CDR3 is TGTGCCAGTAGTTTCGGGCTAGGAGAGCTGTTTTTT. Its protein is CASSFGLGELFF.

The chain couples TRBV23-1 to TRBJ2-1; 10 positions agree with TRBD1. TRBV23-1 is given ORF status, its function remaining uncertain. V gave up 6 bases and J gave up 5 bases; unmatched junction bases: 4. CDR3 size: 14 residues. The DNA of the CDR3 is TGCGCCAGCAGCCGTGGGACAGGGGACAATGAGCAGTTCTTC. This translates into CASSRGTGDNEQFF.

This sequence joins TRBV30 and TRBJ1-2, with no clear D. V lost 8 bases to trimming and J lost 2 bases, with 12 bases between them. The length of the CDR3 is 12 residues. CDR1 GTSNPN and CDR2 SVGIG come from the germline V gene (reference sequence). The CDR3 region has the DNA TGTGCCCGACTTGGAAGAAACTATGGCTACACCTTC. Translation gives CARLGRNYGYTF.

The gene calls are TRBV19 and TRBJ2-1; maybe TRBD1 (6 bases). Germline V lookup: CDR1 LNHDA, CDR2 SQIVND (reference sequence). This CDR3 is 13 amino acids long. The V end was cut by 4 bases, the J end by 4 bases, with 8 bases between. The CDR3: CASSKDSYNEQFF. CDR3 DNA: TGTGCCAGTAGTAAGGACAGTTACAATGAGCAGTTCTTC.